One and the same sample provided the 30 T cell receptor beta chains below, sequenced in a study of blood T cell repertoires in COVID-19. Assay used: immunoSEQ multiplex PCR; TCRdb lists only in-frame clones, some missing. The sample records about 190,000 clones, around 78% being singletons. The sequencing sample was made of peripheral blood. These receptors were taken from a woman older than 75 with active or convalescent COVID-19.

The chain recombines TRBV19 with TRBJ2-3; TRBD2 matches at 10 bases. Germline CDR1 is LNHDA and CDR2 is SQIVND (reference sequence). The J segment lost 4 bases and the V segment lost 0 bases, leaving 7 bases of the junction unmatched. The CDR3 spans 17 residues. The chain's CDR3 is CASSIEGAGGSADTQYF. For the CDR3, the DNA is TGTGCCAGTAGTATAGAAGGAGCGGGGGGGAGCGCAGATACGCAGTATTTT.

This chain links TRBV15 with TRBJ1-5; 9 nucleotides agree with TRBD1. Germline CDR1 reads LNHNV; CDR2 reads YYDKDF (reference sequence). The CDR3 spans 18 residues. Trimming removed 0 bases from V and 0 bases from J; junction bases left unmatched: 6. As DNA, the CDR3 is TGTGCCACCAGCAGAGATCTTAAGACAGGGGGTAGCAATCAGCCCCAGCATTTT. It specifies CATSRDLKTGGSNQPQHF.

This chain uses TRBV5-1 with TRBJ2-7; no definite D call. CDR1 SGHRS and CDR2 YFSETQ come from the germline V gene. The CDR3 has 13 residues. V was cut by 4 bases and J by 0 bases, with 8 bases left in between. In nucleotides, the CDR3 is TGCGCCAGCAGCCTGCGGATCTCCTACGAGCAGTACTTC. It codes for CASSLRISYEQYF.

This clone was observed a handful of times. The V and J genes are TRBV7-2 and TRBJ1-2; 9 positions match TRBD1. From germline, CDR1 is SGHTA and CDR2 FQGNSA. V shed 4 bases and J 7 bases; nucleotides not matched to a gene: 4. The CDR3 has 13 amino acids. CDR3 in amino acids: CASSSGQGSGYTF. CDR3 DNA sequence: TGTGCCAGCAGCTCGGGACAGGGCAGTGGCTACACCTTC.

The rearrangement uses TRBV3-1 (or the pseudogene TRBV3-2) and TRBJ2-4, with D perhaps TRBD2 (5 bases). This CDR3 is built from 15 residues. V was clipped by 1 base and J by 2 bases, with 9 bases between them. Germline assignment: CDR1 LGHDT and CDR2 YNNKEL (reference sequence). CDR3 loop: CASSQVGVTKNIQYF. DNA for the CDR3: TGTGCCAGCAGCCAAGTCGGGGTGACCAAAAACATTCAGTACTTC.

The V and J genes are TRBV6-2 or TRBV6-3 and TRBJ2-3, with 7 bases that match TRBD2. V lost 6 bases, J lost 2 bases, and 8 bases stayed unmatched. Germline CDR1 is MNHEY and CDR2 is SVGEGT. The CDR3 has 15 residues. The CDR3 DNA follows: TGTGCCAGCAGCTCAGCGGGGACCCTCACAGATACGCAGTATTTT. The encoded protein is CASSSAGTLTDTQYF.

The gene calls are TRBV28 and TRBJ1-4; TRBD1 is a possible D gene (5 bases). Germline lookup yields CDR1 MDHEN and CDR2 SYDVKM. CDR3 length equals 15 residues. The germline V and J ends were trimmed by 3 bases and 5 bases, with 13 bases remaining between them. The CDR3 loop is CASSFPGGGNEKLFF. CDR3 coding DNA: TGTGCCAGCAGTTTCCCCGGGGGGGGGAATGAAAAACTGTTTTTT.

The rearrangement uses TRBV18 and TRBJ1-2; TRBD1 matches at 7 bases. V dropped 8 bases and J dropped 6; count of bases not matched to a gene: 9. The CDR3 contains 13 residues. The germline V gene encodes CDR1 KGHSH and CDR2 LQKENI. The chain's CDR3 is CASAAGTVNGYTF. CDR3 DNA sequence: TGTGCCAGCGCCGCCGGGACAGTCAATGGCTACACCTTC. The full variable domain, completed using reference TRBV18 and TRBJ1-2, is NAGVMQNPRHLVRRRGQEARLRCSPMKGHSHVYWYRQLPEEGLKFMVYLQKENIIDESGMPKERFSAEFPKEGPSILRIQQVVRGDSAAYFCASAAGTVNGYTFGSGTRLTVV.

This clone was recorded once. J is TRBJ2-2 and V is TRBV3-1 (or the pseudogene TRBV3-2), with 7 positions matching TRBD2. This CDR3 has 16 amino acids. Germline lookup yields CDR1 LGHDT and CDR2 YNNKEL (reference sequence). The V gene end was trimmed by 1 base and the J gene end by 4 bases; junction bases not matched to a gene: 6. The CDR3: CASSQVWASGTGELFF. In DNA, the CDR3 is TGTGCCAGCAGCCAAGTCTGGGCTAGCGGCACCGGGGAGCTGTTTTTT.

The chain links TRBV4-2 to TRBJ2-5; the D is unclear. V was cut by 0 bases and J by 5 bases, with 7 bases left in between. Germline V lookup: CDR1 LGHNA, CDR2 YNFKEQ. The CDR3 is made up of 13 amino acids. CDR3 in amino acids: CASSQEILETQYF. In DNA, the CDR3 is TGTGCCAGCAGCCAAGAAATCTTGGAGACCCAGTACTTC.

This chain connects TRBV18 to TRBJ1-5; D call uncertain. The germline gives CDR1 KGHSH, CDR2 LQKENI. V dropped 3 bases and J dropped 9 bases, with 12 bases sitting between them. This CDR3 contains 13 residues. As DNA, the CDR3 is TGTGCCAGCTCACCCGACTCACACGGGCCCCAGCATTTT. Its protein is CASSPDSHGPQHF.

This rearrangement joins TRBV5-4 to TRBJ2-1; TRBD1 matches at 8 bases. From germline, CDR1 is SGHNT and CDR2 YYREEE (reference sequence). The CDR3 is 20 amino acids. V lost 0 bases to trimming and J lost 1 base; unmatched junction nucleotides: 15. The CDR3 coding sequence is TGTGCCAGCAGCTTGGTGTCCTTCAGGGGGCCCTCCCTGTCCTACAATGAGCAGTTCTTC. It encodes CASSLVSFRGPSLSYNEQFF. The variable domain in full, completed from reference TRBV5-4 and TRBJ2-1, reads ETGVTQSPTHLIKTRGQQVTLRCSSQSGHNTVSWYQQALGQGPQFIFQYYREEENGRGNFPPRFSGLQFPNYSSELNVNALELDDSALYLCASSLVSFRGPSLSYNEQFFGPGTRLTVL.

The chain joins TRBV2 to TRBJ1-1; D possibly corresponds to TRBD1 (6 bases). The CDR3 contains 14 residues. V shed 4 bases and J shed 12 bases, with 21 bases lying between them. Germline V CDR1 and CDR2: SNHLY, FYNNEI. Here the CDR3 DNA reads TGTGCCAGCAGTGCACAGAGAATCCAGGGGAATACTTTCTTT. Its translation is CASSAQRIQGNTFF.

This chain links TRBV18 with TRBJ1-1; no firm D call. The CDR3 consists of 13 residues. Germline V gene sequence: CDR1 KGHSH, CDR2 LQKENI. Trimming removed 5 bases at V and 1 base at J, with 8 bases between. CDR3 loop: CASSFTENTEAFF. CDR3 DNA: TGTGCCAGCTCATTCACAGAGAACACTGAAGCTTTCTTT.

The V call is TRBV7-2, the J call TRBJ2-7, with 8 bases lining up with TRBD2. The CDR3 is 14 residues long. Trimming removed 6 bases from V and 3 bases from J; junction bases left unmatched: 7. Germline V gene data show CDR1 as SGHTA and CDR2 as FQGNSA. The CDR3 spells CASRIAGYGYEQYF. The CDR3 nucleotides are TGTGCCAGCAGAATAGCGGGGTATGGCTACGAGCAGTACTTC.

V gene TRBV7-8 combines with J gene TRBJ2-7; TRBD1 might be the D (6 bases). Germline V lookup: CDR1 SGHVS, CDR2 FQNEAQ. There are 13 residues in the CDR3. V was cut by 3 bases and J by 6 bases, with 12 bases left in between. CDR3 sequence reads: CASSFRGGFEQYF. CDR3 sequence (DNA): TGTGCCAGCAGCTTCAGGGGTGGATTCGAGCAGTACTTC.

The chain is built from TRBV20-1 and TRBJ1-2, with D unresolved. Germline V gene sequence: CDR1 DFQATT, CDR2 SNEGSKA (reference sequence). CDR3 length: 13 amino acids. V lost 3 bases to trimming and J lost 8 bases, with 16 bases between them. CDR3 in DNA: TGCAGTGCTAGTGTGCGGGTTGGGAGCGGCTACACCTTC. This gives the protein CSASVRVGSGYTF.

The CDR3 sequence: CASSSGQVEKLFF. CDR3 in DNA: TGTGCCAGCAGCTCAGGACAGGTCGAAAAACTGTTTTTT. The chain recombines TRBV7-9 with TRBJ1-4; 7 bases are a match to TRBD1. CDR3 length: 13 amino acids. Per germline, CDR1 SEHNR and CDR2 FQNEAQ (reference sequence). The ends lost 4 bases at V and 8 bases at J; junction bases unmatched: 4.

The V and J genes are TRBV7-2 and TRBJ1-1; D possibly corresponds to TRBD1 (6 bases). The CDR3 contains 13 residues. Trimming shortened V by 1 base and J by 11 bases, and 14 bases separated the two germline ends. Germline V gives CDR1 SGHTA, CDR2 FQGNSA. The CDR3 is CASSLGGGRDAFF. The DNA of the CDR3 is TGTGCCAGCAGCTTAGGCGGGGGGCGAGATGCTTTCTTT.

The rearrangement joins TRBV6-5 to TRBJ1-1, with D uncertain. Germline V CDR1 and CDR2: MNHEY, SVGAGI. V lost 6 bases, J lost 1 base, and 6 bases lay in between. This CDR3 has 12 residues. For the CDR3, the DNA is TGTGCCAGCAGAACACCGAACACTGAAGCTTTCTTT. Amino acids: CASRTPNTEAFF.

This clone was counted a few times. The chain employs TRBV18 and TRBJ2-5; the D gene is possibly TRBD1 (5 bases). CDR1 is KGHSH and CDR2 is LQKENI in the germline V gene. Trimming removed 6 bases from V and 5 bases from J, with 13 bases in between. The CDR3 length is 13 residues. CDR3 nucleotides: TGTGCCAGCTCGCCCAGGGTTCTGGAGACCCAGTACTTC. Residues: CASSPRVLETQYF.

The chain recombines TRBV6-5 with TRBJ1-1; the D is unclear. This CDR3 has 13 residues. CDR1 and CDR2 from the germline V gene are MNHEY and SVGAGI. The V and J ends lost 10 bases and 4 bases respectively, with 16 bases between them. CDR3 DNA: TGTGCCATCGCACTGAATCCCATCACTGAAGCTTTCTTT. This codes for CAIALNPITEAFF.

The rearrangement links TRBV10-1 to TRBJ1-2, with unresolved D. CDR1 and CDR2 from the germline V gene are WNHNN and SYGVQD (reference sequence). The V end lost 8 bases, the J end lost 5 bases, and 9 bases lay between the germline ends. CDR3 length: 11 amino acids. The CDR3 DNA follows: TGCGCCAGCTACAGTACTTATGGCTACACCTTC. Its translation is CASYSTYGYTF.

The rearrangement links TRBV15 to TRBJ1-2; 9 positions match TRBD1. This CDR3 comprises 14 residues. V lost 0 bases, J lost 7 bases, and 3 bases stayed unmatched. Germline values: CDR1 LNHNV, CDR2 YYDKDF (reference sequence). This CDR3 is CATSREQGASGYTF. The CDR3 nucleotides are TGTGCCACCAGCAGAGAACAGGGGGCGAGTGGCTACACCTTC.

The V and J genes are TRBV11-2 and TRBJ2-7; TRBD1 matches 12 bases. Germline V lookup: CDR1 SGHAT, CDR2 FQNNGV. The junction had 6 bases not matched to a gene; V was cut back by 6 bases and J by 6 bases. The CDR3 sequence is 14 residues long. As DNA, the CDR3 is TGTGCCAGCAGATTGGGGGACAGGGGGCGCGAGCAGTACTTC. Protein: CASRLGDRGREQYF.

The genes are TRBV19 and TRBJ1-2, with D perhaps TRBD1 (5 bases). The germline V gene has CDR1 LNHDA and CDR2 SQIVND (reference sequence). The CDR3 has 16 amino acids. Trimming stripped 3 bases from V and 0 bases from J, with 14 bases between. The CDR3 coding sequence is TGTGCCAGTAGTATTGGCAGGGCCCAAGCTAACTATGGCTACACCTTC. Translated, it gives CASSIGRAQANYGYTF. The full variable domain, in which reference TRBV19 and TRBJ1-2 provide the parts outside the CDR3, is DGGITQSPKYLFRKEGQNVTLSCEQNLNHDAMYWYRQDPGQGLRLIYYSQIVNDFQKGDIAEGYSVSREKKESFPLTVTSAQKNPTAFYLCASSIGRAQANYGYTFGSGTRLTVV.

The rearrangement uses TRBV6-5 and TRBJ1-4, with TRBD1 matching over 7 bases. Germline CDR1 MNHEY, CDR2 SVGAGI. This CDR3 comprises 14 residues. Germline trimming cut 8 bases from V and 4 bases from J; bases unmatched to any gene: 7. The CDR3 protein is CASGQTGLNEKLFF. CDR3 sequence (DNA): TGTGCCAGCGGCCAGACAGGGCTTAATGAAAAACTGTTTTTT.

The chain has TRBV5-1 and TRBJ2-5, with 13 bases aligning to TRBD2. This CDR3 comprises 19 residues. V lost 1 base and J lost 1; bases outside the gene matches: 10. Germline V gene data show CDR1 as SGHRS and CDR2 as YFSETQ. This CDR3 is CASSLQTSGGAISQETQYF. The DNA for the CDR3 is TGCGCCAGCAGCTTGCAAACTAGCGGGGGGGCCATCTCCCAAGAGACCCAGTACTTC.

CDR3 DNA sequence: TGTGCCAGCAGCCAAATGGTGGCTAGCTCCTACAATGAGCAGTTCTTC. Translating gives CASSQMVASSYNEQFF. The genes are TRBV2 and TRBJ2-1; D uncertain. The CDR3 is made up of 16 amino acids. Germline assignment: CDR1 SNHLY and CDR2 FYNNEI. V gave up 6 bases and J gave up 0 bases, with 15 bases separating them. The complete variable domain, with remaining parts taken from reference TRBV2 and TRBJ2-1, reads EPEVTQTPSHQVTQMGQEVILRCVPISNHLYFYWYRQILGQKVEFLVSFYNNEISEKSEIFDDQFSVERPDGSNFTLKIRSTKLEDSAMYFCASSQMVASSYNEQFFGPGTRLTVL.

This clone was found once. This chain uses TRBV27 with TRBJ2-3; TRBD2 might be the D (5 bases). This CDR3 contains 15 residues. Looked up from germline, CDR1 is MNHEY and CDR2 is SMNVEV (reference sequence). V was pared by 8 bases and J by 6 bases, with 21 bases between. For the CDR3, the DNA is TGTGCCAGCGCAAGGTACGGGGATTCATGGGATACGCAGTATTTT. Translating it yields CASARYGDSWDTQYF.